The sequence of this T cell receptor (beta chain) was determined in a study of CD8 T cells in ankylosing spondylitis. Study-level results: Reported data indicate significant enrichment of disease-linked clones within matched ankylosing spondylitis synovial fluid.

The table lists this clonotype with a few counts. Its antigen is undetermined. Deletions cut 1 base from V and 6 bases from J, with 13 bases between. The CDR3 is 15 amino acids. Germline loops: CDR1 LNHDA, CDR2 SQIVND (reference sequence). TCRdb reprocessed the 5' RACE reads with MiXCR, giving one entry per CDR3 protein. The table records 150,000 to 200,000 distinct CDR3 sequences, 15% to 20% of them present only once. The source is a male donor under 30 with ankylosing spondylitis or in good health (not recorded which). Specimen: blood, either unsorted or a sorted T cell fraction (not recorded which). The V call is TRBV19, the J call TRBJ2-4; D gene unclear. Here the CDR3 DNA reads TGTGCCAGTAGTATAGCCTCGGCAGGACCAAACATTCAGTACTTC. It codes for CASSIASAGPNIQYF.